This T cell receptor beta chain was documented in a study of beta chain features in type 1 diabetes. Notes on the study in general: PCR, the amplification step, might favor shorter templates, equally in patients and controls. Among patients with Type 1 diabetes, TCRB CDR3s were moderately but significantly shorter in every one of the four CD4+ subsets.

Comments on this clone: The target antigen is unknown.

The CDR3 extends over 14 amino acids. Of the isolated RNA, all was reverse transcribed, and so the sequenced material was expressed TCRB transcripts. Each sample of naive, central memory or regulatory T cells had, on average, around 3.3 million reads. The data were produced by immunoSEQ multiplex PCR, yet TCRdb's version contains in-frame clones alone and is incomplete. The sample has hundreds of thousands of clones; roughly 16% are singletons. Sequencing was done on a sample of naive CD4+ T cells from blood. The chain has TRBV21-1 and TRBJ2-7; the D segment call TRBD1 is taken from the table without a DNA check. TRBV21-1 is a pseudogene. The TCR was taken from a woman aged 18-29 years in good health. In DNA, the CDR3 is TGTGCCAGCAGCACAGAGGGGGTATCCTACGAGCAGTACTTC. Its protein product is CASSTEGVSYEQYF.